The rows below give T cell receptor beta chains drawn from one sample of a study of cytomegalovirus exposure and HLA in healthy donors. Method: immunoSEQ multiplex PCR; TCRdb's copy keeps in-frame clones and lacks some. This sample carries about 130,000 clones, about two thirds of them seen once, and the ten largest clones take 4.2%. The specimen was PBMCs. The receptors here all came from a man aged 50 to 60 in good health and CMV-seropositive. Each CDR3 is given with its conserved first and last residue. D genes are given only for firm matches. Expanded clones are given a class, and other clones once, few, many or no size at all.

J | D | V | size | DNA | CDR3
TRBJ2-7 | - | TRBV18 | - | TGTGCCAGCTCACCTCGGGACACCTCCTACGAGCAGTACTTC | CASSPRDTSYEQYF
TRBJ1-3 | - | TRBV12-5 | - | TGTGCTAGTGGCTCAGGGGTGGGGACTGGAAACACCATATATTTT | CASGSGVGTGNTIYF
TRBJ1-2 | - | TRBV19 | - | TGTGCCAGTAGTGCGATCACAGAGAATCAACCATATGGCTACACCTTC | CASSAITENQPYGYTF
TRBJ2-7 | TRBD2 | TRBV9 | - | TGTGCCAGCAGCGTAGGGTTTAGCGGGACCCTCCCCGAGCAGTACTTC | CASSVGFSGTLPEQYF
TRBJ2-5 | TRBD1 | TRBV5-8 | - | TGTGCCAGCAGCTTGCGAGGGGGCGCAGGGGAGACCCAGTACTTC | CASSLRGGAGETQYF
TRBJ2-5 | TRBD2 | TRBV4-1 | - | TGCGCCAGCAGCCTCCTAGTCCCAACTAGCGGGAGGGCCGGTGAGACCCAGTACTTC | CASSLLVPTSGRAGETQYF
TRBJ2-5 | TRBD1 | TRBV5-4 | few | TGTGCCAGCAGCTCCCAACAGGGGGGCAAAGAGACCCAGTACTTC | CASSSQQGGKETQYF
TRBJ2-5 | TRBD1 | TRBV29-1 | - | TGCAGCGACGGACAGGGGCAAGAGACCCAGTACTTC | CSDGQGQETQYF
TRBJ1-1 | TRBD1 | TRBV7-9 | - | TGTTCCAGCAGCCCAGGGGGGCCCTACGCTTTCTTT | CSSSPGGPYAFF
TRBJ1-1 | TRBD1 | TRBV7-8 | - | TGTGCCAGCAGCACGGACAGGGCTGAAGCTTTCTTT | CASSTDRAEAFF
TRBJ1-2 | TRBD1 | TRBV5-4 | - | TGTGCCAGCAGCTCCGCCGGGACAGGGAACTATGGCTACACCTTC | CASSSAGTGNYGYTF
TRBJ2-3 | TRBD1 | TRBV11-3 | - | TGTGCCAGCAGCTCCGACAGGGTGGCTGGTACGCAGTATTTT | CASSSDRVAGTQYF
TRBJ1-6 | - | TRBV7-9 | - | TGTGCCAGCAGCCTAACAGGGTTGAATTCACCCCTCCACTTT | CASSLTGLNSPLHF
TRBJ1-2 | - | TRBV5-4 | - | TGTGCCAGCAGCTTGAGGCAGGGCCCAAGCTACACCTTC | CASSLRQGPSYTF
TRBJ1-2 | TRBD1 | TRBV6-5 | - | TGTGCCAGCAGTGGTGGGACAGCCTCTAACTATGGCTACACCTTC | CASSGGTASNYGYTF
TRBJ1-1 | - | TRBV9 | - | TGTGCCAGCAGCGTAGGCCCCTTCTCTTCAGGTGAAGCTTTCTTT | CASSVGPFSSGEAFF
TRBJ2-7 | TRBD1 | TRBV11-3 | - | TGTGCCAGCAGCTTAAGAGGACAGGCCTCCTACGAGCAGTACTTC | CASSLRGQASYEQYF
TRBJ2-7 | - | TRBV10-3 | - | TGTGCCATCAGTGACGGGGGCTACGAGCAGTACTTC | CAISDGGYEQYF
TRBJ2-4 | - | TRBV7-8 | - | TGTGCCAGCAGCTTAGACCGGGGGGCTGTGTACTTC | CASSLDRGAVYF
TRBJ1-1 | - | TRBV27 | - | TGTGCCAGCAGTTTCAAGGAGACCACTGAAGCTTTCTTT | CASSFKETTEAFF
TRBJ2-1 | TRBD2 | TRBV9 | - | TGTGCCAGCAGCTCCCGGACTAGCGCTAACAATGAGCAGTTCTTC | CASSSRTSANNEQFF
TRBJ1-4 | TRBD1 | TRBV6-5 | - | TGTGCCAGCAGGGGACAGGGGAGGGTCAAACTGTTTTTT | CASRGQGRVKLFF
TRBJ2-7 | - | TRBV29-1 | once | TGCAGCGTCTTGGACAGAGAATACTCCTACGAGCAGTACTTC | CSVLDREYSYEQYF
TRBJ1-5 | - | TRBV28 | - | TGTGCCAGCAGTTTAGGGCATAGCAATCAGCCCCAGCATTTT | CASSLGHSNQPQHF
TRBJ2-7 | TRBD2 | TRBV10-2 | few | TGCGCCAGCAGTGAGAGGGTGCTAGCGGGGGGCGTCGAGCAGTACTTC | CASSERVLAGGVEQYF
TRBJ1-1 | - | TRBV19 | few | TGTGCCAGTAGGGGGGCATACTTCCAGGGTAGCAACACTGAAGCTTTCTTT | CASRGAYFQGSNTEAFF
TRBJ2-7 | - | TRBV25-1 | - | TGTGCCAGCAGTGACCGGACTTACTCCTACGAGCAGTACTTC | CASSDRTYSYEQYF
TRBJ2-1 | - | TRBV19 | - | TGTGCCAGTAGTATATCTGGCCCGCGGATTAATGAGCAGTTCTTC | CASSISGPRINEQFF
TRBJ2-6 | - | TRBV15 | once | TGTGCCACCAGCTGGGACAACTCTGGGGCCAACGTCCTGACTTTC | CATSWDNSGANVLTF
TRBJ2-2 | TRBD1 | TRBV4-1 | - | TGCGCCAGCAGCCGGGGGACAGGGGAGGTCACCGGGGAGCTGTTTTTT | CASSRGTGEVTGELFF
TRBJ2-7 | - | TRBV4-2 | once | TGTGCCAGCAGCCCTTCGACTATCTCAGCCGAGCAGTACTTC | CASSPSTISAEQYF
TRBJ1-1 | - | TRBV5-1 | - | TGCGCCAGCAGCTTGGAGCAGCGCCAAGCTGAAGCTTTCTTT | CASSLEQRQAEAFF